The source of this TCR beta chain is a study of T cells after yellow fever vaccination. Study results and caveats: Most primary-vaccination clones recurred post-booster (roughly 96% CD4, 88% CD8).

There are a few counts of this clonotype. Antigen specificity is unknown. Conversion of TCR transcripts into cDNA relied on 5'RACE template switching, which added a universal primer site and UMIs. Each CDR3 protein gets one entry after TCRdb re-called the 5' RACE reads with MiXCR. The table records a few hundred thousand distinct CDR3 sequences, around a sixth of them present only once. The CDR3 totals 15 residues. Trimming took 0 bases from V and 4 from J, leaving 12 bases between them. The germline CDR1 and CDR2 sequences are LGHNT and FRNRAP. The specimen comprised PBMCs, sampled before the yellow fever booster vaccination. The chain has TRBV12-5 and TRBJ1-2, with D possibly matching TRBD1 (6 bases). This TCR was sampled from a man aged 18 to 29 who received the YFV17D yellow fever vaccine. The CDR3 sequence: CASGLVSGTLYGYTF. In DNA, the CDR3 is TGTGCTAGTGGTTTGGTTTCCGGGACACTCTATGGCTACACCTTC. The whole variable domain, filled in from reference TRBV12-5 and TRBJ1-2, reads DARVTQTPRHKVTEMGQEVTMRCQPILGHNTVFWYRQTMMQGLELLAYFRNRAPLDDSGMPKDRFSAEMPDATLATLKIQPSEPRDSAVYFCASGLVSGTLYGYTFGSGTRLTVV.